This entry lists 15 T cell receptor beta chains sequenced from one sample in a study of blood T cell repertoires in COVID-19. Sequenced by immunoSEQ multiplex PCR; TCRdb stores in-frame clones only, minus some. The sample comprises fewer than 300,000 clones, approximately 89% of which are singletons, and 2% to 2.5% rests with the top ten. The sequenced sample consisted of peripheral blood. The receptors come from a woman aged 25 to 39 with COVID-19, enrolled during active disease.

The chain links TRBV9 to TRBJ2-3, with 13 bases identical to TRBD2. The germline V gene has CDR1 SGDLS and CDR2 YYNGEE. The CDR3 totals 17 residues. Germline trimming cut 3 bases from V and 2 bases from J; bases unmatched to any gene: 6. CDR3 residues: CASSAWTSGRITDTQYF. CDR3 bases: TGTGCCAGCAGCGCCTGGACTAGCGGGAGAATCACAGATACGCAGTATTTT. Full variable domain (outside the CDR3, taken from reference TRBV9 and TRBJ2-3): DSGVTQTPKHLITATGQRVTLRCSPRSGDLSVYWYQQSLDQGLQFLIQYYNGEERAKGNILERFSAQQFPDLHSELNLSSLELGDSALYFCASSAWTSGRITDTQYFGPGTRLTVL.

The rearrangement joins TRBV19 to TRBJ2-1; D uncertain. Germline CDR1 LNHDA, CDR2 SQIVND (reference sequence). The CDR3 runs 13 residues. The V end was cut by 1 base, the J end by 9 bases, with 10 bases between. CDR3 in amino acids: CASSIGLISEQFF. The CDR3 nucleotides are TGTGCCAGTAGTATAGGACTGATCTCTGAGCAGTTCTTC.

This chain links TRBV2 with TRBJ1-5; a possible D gene is TRBD1 (5 bases). The CDR3 sequence is 13 residues long. Looked up from germline, CDR1 is SNHLY and CDR2 is FYNNEI. The V end lost 8 bases, the J end lost 4 bases, and 12 bases lay between the germline ends. The DNA for the CDR3 is TGTGCCAGCCTGATCGACAGAAATCAGCCCCAGCATTTT. This sequence encodes CASLIDRNQPQHF. The full variable domain, rest sourced from reference TRBV2 and TRBJ1-5, is EPEVTQTPSHQVTQMGQEVILRCVPISNHLYFYWYRQILGQKVEFLVSFYNNEISEKSEIFDDQFSVERPDGSNFTLKIRSTKLEDSAMYFCASLIDRNQPQHFGDGTRLSIL.

The chain has TRBV3-1 (or the pseudogene TRBV3-2) and TRBJ1-4; D is unclear. CDR1 is LGHDT, CDR2 YNNKEL, per germline (reference sequence). This CDR3 has 14 residues. Trimming stripped 4 bases from V and 6 bases from J, with 12 bases between. The CDR3 DNA is TGTGCCAGCAGCCTATCCGGGAGATATGAAAAACTGTTTTTT. Translation gives CASSLSGRYEKLFF.

The J gene is TRBJ1-1, the V gene TRBV7-3, with D possibly matching TRBD1 (5 bases). The CDR3 covers 13 residues. In germline, CDR1 is SGHTA, CDR2 FQGTGA. Trimming cost V 5 bases and J 1 base, with 8 bases left between them. The CDR3 protein is CASSLQGNTEAFF. The CDR3 nucleotides read TGTGCCAGCAGCCTGCAGGGGAACACTGAAGCTTTCTTT.

The gene calls are TRBV6-5 and TRBJ2-7; 11 bases agree with TRBD1. Germline V CDR1 and CDR2: MNHEY, SVGAGI. CDR3 length: 15 amino acids. V shed 7 bases, J shed 6 bases, and the junction held 11 bases outside the gene matches. The CDR3 sequence is CASIRGTGGFREQYF. CDR3 bases: TGTGCCAGCATCCGCGGGACAGGGGGTTTCCGCGAGCAGTACTTC.

This chain links TRBV11-1 with TRBJ2-1; TRBD2 aligns across 7 bases. Per the germline V gene, CDR1 is SGHAT and CDR2 is FQDESV (reference sequence). Trimming at V came to 3 bases and at J to 2 bases, leaving 7 bases not matched to a gene. This CDR3 is 16 amino acids long. CDR3 sequence reads: CASSLEAGSPYNEQFF. The CDR3, as DNA: TGTGCCAGCAGCTTGGAAGCGGGAAGTCCCTACAATGAGCAGTTCTTC.

The genes are TRBV7-2 and TRBJ2-3; possible D gene TRBD2, 5 bases. V lost 5 bases and J 4 bases, leaving 19 bases between the germline ends. Germline assignment: CDR1 SGHTA and CDR2 FQGNSA. The CDR3 runs to 16 residues. CDR3 protein: CASSHYETGGADTQYF. CDR3 bases: TGTGCCAGCAGCCACTATGAAACCGGAGGAGCAGATACGCAGTATTTT.

This chain joins TRBV7-2 and TRBJ2-3; D possibly corresponds to TRBD1 (5 bases). Germline V gene data show CDR1 as SGHTA and CDR2 as FQGNSA. The ends were cut back, 3 bases at V and 6 bases at J, with 16 bases in the middle. The CDR3 sequence is 15 residues long. The CDR3 protein is CASSFSSGLSDTQYF. The CDR3 coding sequence is TGTGCCAGCAGCTTCTCCTCAGGGTTATCGGATACGCAGTATTTT.

This chain connects TRBV7-9 to TRBJ1-2, with TRBD1 as a possible D gene (5 bases). V was clipped by 5 bases and J by 8 bases, with 12 bases between them. Per the germline V gene, CDR1 is SEHNR and CDR2 is FQNEAQ (reference sequence). The CDR3 spans 12 residues. DNA of the CDR3: TGTGCCAGCAGCCCCAGGGTAGAGGGCTACACCTTC. Protein: CASSPRVEGYTF.

This clone was seen a single time. The rearrangement joins TRBV3-1 (or the pseudogene TRBV3-2) to TRBJ2-7, with 14 bases identical to TRBD2. Germline values: CDR1 LGHDT, CDR2 YNNKEL (reference sequence). The CDR3 is made up of 18 amino acids. V gave up 1 base and J gave up 0 bases; unmatched junction bases: 5. CDR3 nucleotide sequence: TGTGCCAGCAGCCAAGGACTAGCGGGAGGGCCCCTCTCCTACGAGCAGTACTTC. Translating it yields CASSQGLAGGPLSYEQYF.

There are a few counts of this clone. This chain uses TRBV5-6 with TRBJ1-2; TRBD1 is a possible D gene (5 bases). The CDR3 extends over 12 amino acids. Germline V gene data show CDR1 as SGHDT and CDR2 as YYEEEE. Trimming shortened V by 0 bases and J by 10 bases, and 10 bases separated the two germline ends. CDR3 sequence reads: CASSLEGHYYTF. The CDR3 DNA reads TGTGCCAGCAGCTTGGAGGGGCATTACTACACCTTC.

The chain carries TRBV4-1 and TRBJ1-5; 10 bases are shared with TRBD1. The J segment lost 6 bases and the V segment lost 1 base, leaving 3 bases of the junction unmatched. Germline V lookup: CDR1 MGHRA, CDR2 YSYEKL. This CDR3 is built from 15 residues. In DNA form, the CDR3 reads TGCGCCAGCAGCCAAGGGGACAGGGGAGGTCAGCCCCAGCATTTT. It codes for CASSQGDRGGQPQHF.

This chain links TRBV7-2 with TRBJ2-5; 12 positions agree with TRBD2. V lost 1 base, J lost 7 bases, and 7 bases stayed unmatched. Germline V gene data show CDR1 as SGHTA and CDR2 as FQGNSA. The CDR3 runs to 16 residues. The CDR3 coding sequence is TGTGCCAGCAGCTTAGGGCTAGCGGGAGGGAAAGGGACCCAGTACTTC. Translation: CASSLGLAGGKGTQYF.

In this sample, this clone turned up a few times. The CDR3 coding sequence is TGTGCCAGCAGTGAAACGACAGGGGGCGCCACCTATGGCTACACCTTC. This codes for CASSETTGGATYGYTF. The chain uses TRBV6-1 and TRBJ1-2; 10 nucleotides match TRBD1. Germline V gives CDR1 MNHNS, CDR2 SASEGT. V dropped 2 bases and J dropped 4; count of bases not matched to a gene: 7. This CDR3 comprises 16 residues.